One sample yielded the 31 T cell receptor beta chains listed below, sequenced in a study of regulatory T cells in long-lasting Graves disease. As for time point: newly diagnosed GD, antithyroid drugs for less than 3 months. PBMC RNA served as the TCR library source. Combining iRepertoire HTBI primers with Arm-PCR of CDR3 regions, the authors built TCR beta libraries. TCRdb reprocessed the multiplex PCR reads with MiXCR, giving one entry per CDR3 protein. The sample lists 410,000 or so distinct CDR3 sequences, about 15% occurring once. This same sample was also taken into another study, of T cells in Graves' hyperthyroidism and ophthalmopathy.

The sample here was peripheral blood mononuclear cells (PBMCs), taken at new diagnosis, from a patient treated with antithyroid drugs. The origin of the receptors is a woman younger than 45 with Graves disease.

This clonotype was seen repeatedly, ten times or more. The chain uses TRBV29-1 and TRBJ2-3; 7 bases align to TRBD1. The V segment lost 8 bases and the J segment 2 bases; nucleotides outside the gene matches: 10. This CDR3 region has 14 residues. Germline CDR1 SQVTM, CDR2 ANQGSEA. CDR3 nucleotide sequence: TGCAGCACGCCGAGGGACAGCCTCACAGATACGCAGTATTTT. Translation gives CSTPRDSLTDTQYF.

This clonotype was detected only a few times. This chain connects TRBV5-6 to TRBJ1-1; D is unclear. Looked up from germline, CDR1 is SGHDT and CDR2 is YYEEEE. The CDR3 is 11 residues long. V gave up 0 bases and J gave up 7 bases, with 4 bases separating them. The CDR3 DNA reads TGTGCCAGCAGCTTGGGAATTGAAGCTTTCTTT. Translating it yields CASSLGIEAFF.

This clonotype came up many times. The chain joins TRBV12-5 to TRBJ1-1, with D unresolved. Trimming removed 7 bases from V and 2 bases from J, with 11 bases in between. The CDR3 has 13 residues. Looked up from germline, CDR1 is LGHNT and CDR2 is FRNRAP. CDR3 bases: TGTGCTAGTGCCCAAGCGGGAAACACTGAAGCTTTCTTT. Protein sequence: CASAQAGNTEAFF.

This clonotype was detected many times. This chain links TRBV18 with TRBJ2-1; 7 bases match TRBD1. V gave up 6 bases and J gave up 5 bases; unmatched junction bases: 10. The CDR3 length is 15 residues. Per the germline V gene, CDR1 is KGHSH and CDR2 is LQKENI. The CDR3 sequence is CASSRKGARDNEQFF. In nucleotides, the CDR3 is TGTGCCAGCTCCCGCAAGGGGGCGCGGGACAATGAGCAGTTCTTC.

V is TRBV11-2 and J is TRBJ2-5; unclear D gene. This CDR3 region has 14 residues. Germline CDR1 and CDR2: SGHAT and FQNNGV. V dropped 1 base and J dropped 5 bases, with 11 bases sitting between them. CDR3 nucleotides: TGTGCCAGCAGCTTAGTAAAGATGAGGGAGACCCAGTACTTC. Translation gives CASSLVKMRETQYF.

This clonotype occurred many times. The J gene is TRBJ2-5, the V gene TRBV6-2 or TRBV6-3; tentative D call: TRBD2 (5 bases). V lost 0 bases to trimming and J lost 2 bases, with 16 bases between them. Per the germline V gene, CDR1 is MNHEY and CDR2 is SVGEGT. The CDR3 has 17 amino acids. Here the CDR3 DNA reads TGTGCCAGCAGTTACTCGACGGGGTCCATTCTTCAAGAGACCCAGTACTTC. Translation gives CASSYSTGSILQETQYF.

This chain connects TRBV7-2 to TRBJ2-5, with 8 bases aligning to TRBD1. There are 15 residues in the CDR3. V shed 2 bases, J shed 7 bases, and the junction held 9 bases outside the gene matches. Germline CDR1 reads SGHTA; CDR2 reads FQGNSA. The CDR3 reads CASSLQDRVMGTQYF. The DNA of the CDR3 is TGTGCCAGCAGCTTACAGGACAGGGTTATGGGGACCCAGTACTTC.

The chain carries TRBV19 and TRBJ1-4; D is unresolved. V was clipped by 1 base and J by 5 bases, with 11 bases between them. The CDR3 consists of 15 residues. CDR1 and CDR2 from the germline V gene are LNHDA and SQIVND (reference sequence). CDR3 in amino acids: CASSIVRYRNEKLFF. Written as DNA, the CDR3 is TGTGCCAGTAGTATAGTTAGGTACCGGAATGAAAAACTGTTTTTT.

This clonotype was seen only a few times. The chain is built from TRBV6-1 and TRBJ1-4; D is unclear. Germline V gene lookup returns CDR1 MNHNS and CDR2 SASEGT. Trimming pared 6 bases from V and 0 bases from J, leaving 8 bases between. The CDR3 has 14 amino acids. The CDR3 sequence is CASSPLATNEKLFF. In nucleotides, the CDR3 is TGTGCCAGCAGCCCTCTTGCAACTAATGAAAAACTGTTTTTT.

This clonotype was detected many times. This rearrangement joins TRBV11-3 to TRBJ2-5; 7 positions agree with TRBD2. CDR1 SGHNT and CDR2 YENEEA come from the germline V gene. J gave up 5 bases and V 4 bases, and 4 bases lay outside the gene matches. This CDR3 is 13 amino acids long. CDR3 sequence (DNA): TGTGCCAGCAGCTCCCGGGAGGAGGAGACCCAGTACTTC. Translation gives CASSSREEETQYF.

This clonotype was seen only a few times. CDR3 amino acids: CSARTTSGTTDTQYF. Written as DNA, the CDR3 is TGCAGTGCGCGAACGACTAGCGGGACCACAGATACGCAGTATTTT. The genes are TRBV20-1 and TRBJ2-3, with 11 positions matching TRBD2. The CDR3 spans 15 residues. The junction had 7 bases not matched to a gene; V was cut back by 6 bases and J by 2 bases. Per the germline V gene, CDR1 is DFQATT and CDR2 is SNEGSKA (reference sequence).

This chain connects TRBV16 to TRBJ2-5, with unresolved D. V was cut by 2 bases and J by 2 bases, with 6 bases left in between. Germline CDR1 reads KGHSY; CDR2 reads FQNENV. The length of the CDR3 is 13 residues. The CDR3 bases are TGTGCCAGCAGCCAAACGCCACAAGAGACCCAGTACTTC. It yields the protein CASSQTPQETQYF.

This rearrangement joins TRBV9 to TRBJ2-2, with D unclear. V was cut by 4 bases and J by 1 base, with 5 bases left in between. The CDR3 is 13 amino acids. CDR1 and CDR2 (germline): SGDLS, YYNGEE. CDR3 in amino acids: CASSSKNTGELFF. The CDR3 nucleotides are TGTGCCAGCAGCAGCAAGAACACCGGGGAGCTGTTTTTT.

On this clonotype: A read error may explain this, as a much larger clone is one base away. V is TRBV7-2 and J is TRBJ2-1; TRBD2 agrees at 9 bases. The germline V gene has CDR1 SGHTA and CDR2 FQGNSA. The length of the CDR3 is 15 residues. J lost 3 bases, V lost 5 bases, and 5 bases had no gene match. CDR3 coding DNA: TGTGCCAGCAGCCTTAGCGGGGGCTTCTACAATGAGCAGTTCTTC. Translating gives CASSLSGGFYNEQFF.

This clonotype occurred a few times. This sequence joins TRBV19 and TRBJ1-6, with D perhaps TRBD1 (6 bases). The length of the CDR3 is 14 residues. The V end lost 8 bases, the J end lost 7 bases, and 15 bases lay between the germline ends. Germline lookup yields CDR1 LNHDA and CDR2 SQIVND (reference sequence). The CDR3 spells CASYPDSLNSPLHF. CDR3 bases: TGTGCCAGTTACCCGGACAGTCTAAATTCACCCCTCCACTTT.

This clonotype occurred many times. The J gene is TRBJ2-3, the V gene TRBV20-1, with D possibly matching TRBD2 (6 bases). The germline V and J ends were trimmed by 6 bases and 3 bases, with 19 bases remaining between them. The CDR3 sequence is 15 residues long. Germline assignment: CDR1 DFQATT and CDR2 SNEGSKA (reference sequence). CDR3 in amino acids: CSAPWAPGGTDTQYF. The CDR3 DNA follows: TGCAGTGCCCCTTGGGCCCCTGGAGGGACAGATACGCAGTATTTT.

Many counts were recorded for this clonotype. The rearrangement links TRBV6-1 to TRBJ2-2, with TRBD2 as a possible D gene (6 bases). The CDR3 covers 15 residues. The V end lost 7 bases, the J end lost 7 bases, and 19 bases lay between the germline ends. Germline assignment: CDR1 MNHNS and CDR2 SASEGT. The CDR3 DNA is TGTGCCAGCACTGAGCCAGGGACCGGGGGCGGGGAGCTGTTTTTT. It specifies CASTEPGTGGGELFF.

This clonotype came up many times. J is TRBJ2-3 and V is TRBV28, with 12 positions matching TRBD2. The CDR3 consists of 20 residues. With 4 bases clipped from V and 3 bases from J, the junction kept 17 bases outside the gene matches. Per germline, CDR1 MDHEN and CDR2 SYDVKM. The CDR3 is CASSSRWGASGRAGTDTQYF. DNA for the CDR3: TGTGCCAGCAGTTCACGGTGGGGGGCTAGCGGGAGGGCCGGAACAGATACGCAGTATTTT.

This clonotype was found a few times. The chain uses TRBV7-6 and TRBJ2-2, with D hard to call. V lost 11 bases to trimming and J lost 0 bases, with 13 bases between them. CDR1 and CDR2 from the germline V gene are SGHVS and FNYEAQ. The CDR3 is 14 amino acids. The CDR3 coding sequence is TGTGCCGTTCCCCCCGCGTCGAACACCGGGGAGCTGTTTTTT. Translated, it gives CAVPPASNTGELFF.

The chain uses TRBV28 and TRBJ2-1; TRBD2 agrees at 14 bases. Germline V CDR1 and CDR2: MDHEN, SYDVKM. CDR3 length: 17 residues. V shed 3 bases and J 7 bases; nucleotides not matched to a gene: 8. CDR3 residues: CASSFGTSGSRGNEQFF. The CDR3 region has the DNA TGTGCCAGCAGTTTTGGGACTAGCGGGAGTAGGGGTAATGAGCAGTTCTTC.

This clonotype showed up many times. The chain employs TRBV12-3 or TRBV12-4 and TRBJ1-5; unclear D gene. CDR3 length: 15 residues. Trimming took 3 bases from V and 2 from J, leaving 11 bases between them. DNA for the CDR3: TGTGCCAGCAGTTTTTCGGGTAAGGGCAATCAGCCCCAGCATTTT. It yields the protein CASSFSGKGNQPQHF.

CDR3 region: CASSYSTAGENEQFF. CDR3 coding DNA: TGTGCCAGCAGTTACTCGACGGCAGGGGAGAATGAGCAGTTCTTC. J is TRBJ2-1 and V is TRBV6-6, with D possibly matching TRBD1 (6 bases). The CDR3 sequence is 15 residues long. CDR1 MNHNY and CDR2 SVGAGI come from the germline V gene (reference sequence). V gave up 0 bases and J gave up 7 bases, with 13 bases separating them.

This clonotype was counted once. One base separates it from a far larger clone, so it is likely a read error. The V call is TRBV6-4, the J call TRBJ2-4; possibly TRBD2 for D (5 bases). Germline V gene sequence: CDR1 MRHNA, CDR2 SNTAGT. The V end lost 3 bases, the J end lost 13 bases, and 16 bases lay between the germline ends. The CDR3 is 13 amino acids. This chain's CDR3 is CASSERAYNEQYF. The CDR3 DNA sequence: TGTGCCAGCAGTGAGAGGGCCTACAATGAGCAGTACTTC.

The V gene is TRBV30, the J gene TRBJ2-3; D not resolved. From germline, CDR1 is GTSNPN and CDR2 SVGIG (reference sequence). The ends were cut back, 4 bases at V and 6 bases at J, with 26 bases in the middle. The CDR3 is 17 amino acids. The DNA of the CDR3 is TGTGCCTGGACTTCCCCCCGGATGGTCAAGGGTGCGGATACGCAGTATTTT. Protein product: CAWTSPRMVKGADTQYF.

Ten or more counts support this clonotype. This chain joins TRBV20-1 and TRBJ2-7; TRBD2 agrees at 7 bases. The CDR3 spans 17 residues. The germline V gene has CDR1 DFQATT and CDR2 SNEGSKA (reference sequence). J was trimmed by 0 bases and V by 6 bases; bases with no gene match: 17. CDR3 coding DNA: TGCAGTGCGACACACCCCGGAGCGGGATCAAGCTCCTACGAGCAGTACTTC. Encoded protein: CSATHPGAGSSSYEQYF.

This clonotype was seen a handful of times. The rearrangement uses TRBV5-1 and TRBJ2-6; the D gene is possibly TRBD2 (6 bases). This CDR3 has 18 amino acids. Trimming cost V 4 bases and J 0 bases, with 17 bases left between them. From germline, CDR1 is SGHRS and CDR2 YFSETQ. CDR3: CASSPEGRQSSGANVLTF. CDR3 DNA: TGCGCCAGCAGCCCGGAGGGCAGGCAGAGCTCTGGGGCCAACGTCCTGACTTTC.

There are a few counts of this clonotype. The rearrangement joins TRBV12-5 to TRBJ2-3; D uncertain. The CDR3 contains 13 residues. Germline CDR1 reads LGHNT; CDR2 reads FRNRAP. The V end was cut by 7 bases, the J end by 6 bases, with 14 bases between. This CDR3 reads CASASLERDTQYF. As DNA, the CDR3 is TGTGCTAGTGCCTCGCTGGAGAGGGATACGCAGTATTTT.

This clonotype was seen at least ten times. The chain has TRBV27 and TRBJ2-1, with 8 bases identical to TRBD1. Germline V CDR1 and CDR2: MNHEY, SMNVEV (reference sequence). The CDR3 length is 16 residues. V lost 2 bases and J lost 7; bases outside the gene matches: 10. The chain's CDR3 is CASSLIRQGATNEQFF. For the CDR3, the DNA is TGTGCCAGCAGTTTAATTAGGCAGGGGGCTACTAATGAGCAGTTCTTC.

This clonotype was counted many times. The gene calls are TRBV11-3 and TRBJ1-5; no clear D gene. The CDR3 consists of 19 residues. From germline, CDR1 is SGHNT and CDR2 YENEEA. Trimming stripped 3 bases from V and 5 bases from J, with 26 bases between. The CDR3 protein is CASSFPQHFSRWSHQPQHF. CDR3 sequence (DNA): TGTGCCAGCAGCTTCCCTCAACACTTCTCCCGCTGGTCGCATCAGCCCCAGCATTTT.

This clonotype was detected many times. This sequence joins TRBV3-1 and TRBJ1-2; D is uncertain. This CDR3 is 15 amino acids long. The V gene lost 0 bases and the J gene lost 6 bases, with 14 bases spanning the gap. Germline assignment: CDR1 LGHDT and CDR2 YNNKEL (reference sequence). Written as DNA, the CDR3 is TGTGCCAGCAGCCAAGACCATTGGAAAGGCAATGGCTACACCTTC. Translation: CASSQDHWKGNGYTF. Combining the CDR3 with reference TRBV3-1 and TRBJ1-2 gives the whole variable domain DTAVSQTPKYLVTQMGNDKSIKCEQNLGHDTMYWYKQDSKKFLKIMFSYNNKELIINETVPNRFSPKSPDKAHLNLHINSLELGDSAVYFCASSQDHWKGNGYTFGSGTRLTVV.

This chain uses TRBV9 with TRBJ2-2; TRBD1 agrees at 8 bases. Germline V gene sequence: CDR1 SGDLS, CDR2 YYNGEE. CDR3 length: 14 residues. V trimming: 3 bases; J trimming: 6 bases; junction bases outside the gene matches: 4. CDR3 coding DNA: TGTGCCAGCAGCGGGCAGGGGGCCGCCGGGGAGCTGTTTTTT. Protein product: CASSGQGAAGELFF.